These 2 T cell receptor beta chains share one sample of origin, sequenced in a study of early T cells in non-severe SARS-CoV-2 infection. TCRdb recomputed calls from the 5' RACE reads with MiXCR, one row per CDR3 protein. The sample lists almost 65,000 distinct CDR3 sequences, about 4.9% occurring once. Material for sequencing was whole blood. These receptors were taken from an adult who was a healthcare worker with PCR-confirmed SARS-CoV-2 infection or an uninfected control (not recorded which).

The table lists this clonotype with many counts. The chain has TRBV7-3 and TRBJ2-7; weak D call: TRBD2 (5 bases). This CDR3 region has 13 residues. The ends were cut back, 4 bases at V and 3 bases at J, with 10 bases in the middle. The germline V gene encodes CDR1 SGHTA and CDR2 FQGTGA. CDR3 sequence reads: CASSSRAGYEQYF. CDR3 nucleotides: TGTGCCAGCAGCTCCCGGGCGGGCTACGAGCAGTACTTC.

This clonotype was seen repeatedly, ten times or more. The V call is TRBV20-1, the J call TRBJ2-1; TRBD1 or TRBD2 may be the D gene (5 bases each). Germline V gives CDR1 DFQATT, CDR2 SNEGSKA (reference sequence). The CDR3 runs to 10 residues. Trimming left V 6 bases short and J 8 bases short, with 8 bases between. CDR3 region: CSAGAYEQFF. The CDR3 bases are TGCAGTGCCGGGGCCTATGAGCAGTTCTTC.